The clone carrying this T cell receptor beta chain was found a few times. The antigen is undetermined. These data belong to a study of response to subunit inactivated influenza vaccine. TCRdb re-derived calls from the RT-PCR reads in MiXCR, one entry per CDR3 protein. The sample yields 500,000 or so distinct CDR3 sequences, about a tenth seen once. The CDR3 loop spans 17 amino acids. V shed 3 bases, J shed 5 bases, and the junction held 12 bases outside the gene matches. CDR1 KGHDR and CDR2 SFDVKD come from the germline V gene. Broader study findings: Few new T cells, the authors suggested, are recruited by each seasonal influenza vaccination.

Sequences were derived from PBMCs from blood, sampled 45 days after vaccination. The chain recombines TRBV24-1 with TRBJ2-7; 10 bases align to TRBD1. The sequence was obtained from a man aged 50 or older who received an inactivated influenza vaccine. CDR3 sequence (DNA): TGTGCCACCAGTGATAGGGGGACAGGGGCTTGGAGTGACGAGCAGTACTTC. Translation: CATSDRGTGAWSDEQYF.